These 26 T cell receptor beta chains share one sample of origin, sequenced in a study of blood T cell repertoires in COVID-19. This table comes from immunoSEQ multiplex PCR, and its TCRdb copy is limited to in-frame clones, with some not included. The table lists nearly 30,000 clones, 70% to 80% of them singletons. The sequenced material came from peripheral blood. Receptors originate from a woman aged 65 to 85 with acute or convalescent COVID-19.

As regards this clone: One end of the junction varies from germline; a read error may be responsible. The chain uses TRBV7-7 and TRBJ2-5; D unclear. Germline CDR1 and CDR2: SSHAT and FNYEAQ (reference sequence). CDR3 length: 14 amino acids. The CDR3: CASSFSPVRETQYF. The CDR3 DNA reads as TGTGCTAGCAGCTTCTCGCCGGTCCGAGAGACCCAGTACTTC. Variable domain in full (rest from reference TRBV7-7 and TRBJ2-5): GAGVSQSPRYKVTKRGQDVTLRCDPISSHATLYWYQQALGQGPEFLTYFNYEAQPDKSGLPSDRFSAERPEGSISTLTIQRTEQRDSAMYRCASSFSPVRETQYFGPGTRLLVL.

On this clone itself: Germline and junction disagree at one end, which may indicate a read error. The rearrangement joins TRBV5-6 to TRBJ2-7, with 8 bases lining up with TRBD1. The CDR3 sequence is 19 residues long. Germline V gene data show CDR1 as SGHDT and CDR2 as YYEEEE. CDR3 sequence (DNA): TGTGCCAGCAGCGCGGACAGGGCTGCTTACCGTGATGGAGATTACGGGCAGTACTTC. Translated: CASSADRAAYRDGDYGQYF.

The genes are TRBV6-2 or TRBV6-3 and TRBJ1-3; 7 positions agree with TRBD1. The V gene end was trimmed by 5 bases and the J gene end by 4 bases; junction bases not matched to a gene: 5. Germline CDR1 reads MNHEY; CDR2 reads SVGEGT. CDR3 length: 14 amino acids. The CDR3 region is CASSQIQGGNTIYF. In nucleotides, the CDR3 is TGTGCCAGCAGTCAGATACAGGGGGGAAACACCATATATTTT.

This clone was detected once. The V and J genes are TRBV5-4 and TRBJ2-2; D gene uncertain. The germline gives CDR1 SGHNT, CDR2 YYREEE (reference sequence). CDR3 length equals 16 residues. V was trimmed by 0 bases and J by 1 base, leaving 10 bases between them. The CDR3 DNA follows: TGTGCCAGCAGCTTGGTGACACCCGGGAACACCGGGGAGCTGTTTTTT. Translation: CASSLVTPGNTGELFF.

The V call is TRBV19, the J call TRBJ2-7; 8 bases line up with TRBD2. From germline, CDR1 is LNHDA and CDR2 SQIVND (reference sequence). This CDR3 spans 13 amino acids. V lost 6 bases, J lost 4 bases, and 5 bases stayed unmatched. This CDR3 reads CASSDSGIYEQYF. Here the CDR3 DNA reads TGTGCCAGTAGCGATAGCGGGATATACGAGCAGTACTTC.

The CDR3 DNA follows: TGTGCCAGCTCACCAGGGGGGGTTGAAGCTTTCTTT. Its protein product is CASSPGGVEAFF. The rearrangement links TRBV18 to TRBJ1-1, with D perhaps TRBD1 (5 bases). The germline V and J ends were trimmed by 2 bases and 7 bases, with 8 bases remaining between them. Germline lookup yields CDR1 KGHSH and CDR2 LQKENI. The CDR3 is 12 amino acids.

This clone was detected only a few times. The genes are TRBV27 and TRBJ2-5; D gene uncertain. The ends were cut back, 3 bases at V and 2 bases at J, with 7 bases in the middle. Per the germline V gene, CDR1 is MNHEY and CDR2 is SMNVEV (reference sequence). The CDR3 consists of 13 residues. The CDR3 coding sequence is TGTGCCAGCAGTTTGAGAGGACAAGAGACCCAGTACTTC. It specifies CASSLRGQETQYF.

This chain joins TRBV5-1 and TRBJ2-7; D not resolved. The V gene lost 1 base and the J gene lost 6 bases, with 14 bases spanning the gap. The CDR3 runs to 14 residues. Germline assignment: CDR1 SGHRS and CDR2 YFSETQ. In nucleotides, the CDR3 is TGCGCCAGCAGCTTGAGGCTAGATCTTCCCGAGCAGTACTTC. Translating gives CASSLRLDLPEQYF.

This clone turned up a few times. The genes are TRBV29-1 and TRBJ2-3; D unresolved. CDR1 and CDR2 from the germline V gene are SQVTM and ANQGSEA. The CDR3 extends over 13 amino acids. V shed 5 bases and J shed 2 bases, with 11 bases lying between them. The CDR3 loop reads CSVLEQYTDTQYF. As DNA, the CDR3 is TGCAGCGTTTTAGAACAGTACACAGATACGCAGTATTTT.

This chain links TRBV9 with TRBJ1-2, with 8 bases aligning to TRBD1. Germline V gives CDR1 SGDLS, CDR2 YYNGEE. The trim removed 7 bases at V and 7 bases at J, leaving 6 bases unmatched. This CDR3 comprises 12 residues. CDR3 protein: CASGDRGAGYTF. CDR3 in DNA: TGTGCCAGCGGAGACAGGGGCGCTGGCTACACCTTC.

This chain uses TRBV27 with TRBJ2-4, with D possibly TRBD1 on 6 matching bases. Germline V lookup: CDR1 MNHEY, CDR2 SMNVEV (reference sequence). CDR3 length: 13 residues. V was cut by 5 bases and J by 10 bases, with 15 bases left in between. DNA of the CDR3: TGTGCCAGCAGTGCCCCGGGGACAAAAATTCAGTACTTC. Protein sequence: CASSAPGTKIQYF.

CDR3: CASSHPLAGGGYEQYF. CDR3 sequence (DNA): TGTGCCAGCAGCCACCCGCTGGCGGGAGGGGGCTACGAGCAGTACTTC. The rearrangement uses TRBV4-2 and TRBJ2-7; the match to TRBD2 covers 9 bases. There are 16 residues in the CDR3. Germline lookup yields CDR1 LGHNA and CDR2 YNFKEQ. V lost 3 bases to trimming and J lost 3 bases; unmatched junction nucleotides: 9.

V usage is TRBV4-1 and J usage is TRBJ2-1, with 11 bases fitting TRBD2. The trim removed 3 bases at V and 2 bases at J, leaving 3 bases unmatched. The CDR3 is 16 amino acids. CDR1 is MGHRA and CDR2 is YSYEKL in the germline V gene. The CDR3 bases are TGCGCCAGCAGCCAGTCGACTAGCGGGGCCTACAATGAGCAGTTCTTC. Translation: CASSQSTSGAYNEQFF.

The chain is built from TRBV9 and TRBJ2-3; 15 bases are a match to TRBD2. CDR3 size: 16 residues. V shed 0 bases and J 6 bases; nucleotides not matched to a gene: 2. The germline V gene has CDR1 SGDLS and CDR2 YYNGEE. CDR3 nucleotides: TGTGCCAGCAGCGTAGGGACTAGCGGGAGGGTGGATACGCAGTATTTT. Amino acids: CASSVGTSGRVDTQYF.

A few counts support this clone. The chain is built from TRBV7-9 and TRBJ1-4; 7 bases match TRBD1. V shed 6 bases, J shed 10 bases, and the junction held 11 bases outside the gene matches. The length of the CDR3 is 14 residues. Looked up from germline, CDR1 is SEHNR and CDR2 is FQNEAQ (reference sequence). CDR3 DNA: TGTGCCAGCAGTGGACAGGTGGACTATGGAAAACTGTTTTTT. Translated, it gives CASSGQVDYGKLFF.

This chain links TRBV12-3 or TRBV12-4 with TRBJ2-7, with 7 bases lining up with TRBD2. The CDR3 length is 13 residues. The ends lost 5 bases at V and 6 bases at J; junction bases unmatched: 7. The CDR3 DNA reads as TGTGCCAGCAGTATCGTCGGGGGGTCCGAGCAGTACTTC. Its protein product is CASSIVGGSEQYF.

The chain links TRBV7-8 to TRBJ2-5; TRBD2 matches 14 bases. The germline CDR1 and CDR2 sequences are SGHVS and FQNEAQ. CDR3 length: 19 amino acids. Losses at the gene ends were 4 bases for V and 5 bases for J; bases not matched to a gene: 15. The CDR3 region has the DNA TGTGCCAGCAGCTCCGGACTAGCGGGGGGCCCGACGGAAATGGAGACCCAGTACTTC. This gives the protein CASSSGLAGGPTEMETQYF.

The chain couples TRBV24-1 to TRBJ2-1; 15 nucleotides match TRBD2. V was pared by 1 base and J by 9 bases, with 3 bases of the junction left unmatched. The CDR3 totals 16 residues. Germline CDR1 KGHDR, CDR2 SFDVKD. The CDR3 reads CATSDFGLAGGSEQFF. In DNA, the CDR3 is TGTGCCACCAGTGATTTTGGACTAGCGGGAGGGAGTGAGCAGTTCTTC.

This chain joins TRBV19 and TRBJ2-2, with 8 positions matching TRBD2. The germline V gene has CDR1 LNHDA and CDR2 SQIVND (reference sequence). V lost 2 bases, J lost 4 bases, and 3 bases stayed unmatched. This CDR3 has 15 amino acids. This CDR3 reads CASSILREVTGELFF. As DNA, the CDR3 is TGTGCCAGTAGTATATTGCGGGAGGTCACCGGGGAGCTGTTTTTT.

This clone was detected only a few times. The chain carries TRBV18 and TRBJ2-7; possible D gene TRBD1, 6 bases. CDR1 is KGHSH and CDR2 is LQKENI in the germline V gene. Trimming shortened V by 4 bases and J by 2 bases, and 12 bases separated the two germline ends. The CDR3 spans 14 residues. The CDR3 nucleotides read TGTGCCAGCTCACAACGACAGGAAACCTACGAGCAGTACTTC. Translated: CASSQRQETYEQYF.

The CDR3 loop reads CASRRHVSNYNEQFF. The CDR3 bases are TGTGCCAGCAGGCGACACGTTTCAAACTACAATGAGCAGTTCTTC. V gene TRBV27 combines with J gene TRBJ2-1; D not resolved. The V and J ends lost 6 bases and 3 bases respectively, with 15 bases between them. The CDR3 loop spans 15 amino acids. From germline, CDR1 is MNHEY and CDR2 SMNVEV (reference sequence).

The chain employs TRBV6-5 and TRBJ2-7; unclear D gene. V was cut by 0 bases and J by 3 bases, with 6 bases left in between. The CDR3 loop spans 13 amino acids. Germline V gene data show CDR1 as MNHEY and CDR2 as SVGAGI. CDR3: CASSYSVGYEQYF. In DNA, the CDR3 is TGTGCCAGCAGTTACTCGGTCGGCTACGAGCAGTACTTC.

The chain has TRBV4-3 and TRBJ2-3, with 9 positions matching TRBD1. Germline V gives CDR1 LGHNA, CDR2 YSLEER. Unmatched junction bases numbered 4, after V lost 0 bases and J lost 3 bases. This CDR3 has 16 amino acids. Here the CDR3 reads CASSQEGTGPTDTQYF. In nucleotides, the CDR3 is TGCGCCAGCAGCCAAGAGGGGACAGGGCCAACAGATACGCAGTATTTT.

The CDR3 protein is CASSKLLLLAGNEQYF. In DNA, the CDR3 is TGTGCCAGCAGCAAACTCCTTTTGCTAGCGGGCAACGAGCAGTACTTC. This rearrangement joins TRBV21-1 to TRBJ2-7; TRBD2 reflects the table's D call only, with no check against the DNA. TRBV21-1 is noted as a pseudogene. CDR3 size: 16 residues.

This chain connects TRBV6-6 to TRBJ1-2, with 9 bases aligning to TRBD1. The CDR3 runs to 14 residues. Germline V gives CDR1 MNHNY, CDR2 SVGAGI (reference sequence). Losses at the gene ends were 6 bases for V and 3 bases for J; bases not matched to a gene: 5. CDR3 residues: CASSPDRGYYGYTF. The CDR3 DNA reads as TGTGCCAGCAGCCCCGACAGGGGGTACTATGGCTACACCTTC.

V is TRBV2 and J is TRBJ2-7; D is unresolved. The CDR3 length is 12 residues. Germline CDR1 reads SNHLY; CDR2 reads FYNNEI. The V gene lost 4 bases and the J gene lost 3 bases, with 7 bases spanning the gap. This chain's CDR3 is CASSGIDYEQYF. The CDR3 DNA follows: TGTGCCAGCAGTGGCATAGACTACGAGCAGTACTTC.